This T cell receptor beta chain originates from a study of T cell repertoires in cytomegalovirus infection. About the study: Matching HLA type, along with CMV infection, was indicated by public TCR beta signatures.

At least ten counts were recorded for this clonotype. Using its own MiXCR run on the reads, TCRdb lists one record per CDR3 protein. The table shows hundreds of thousands of distinct CDR3 sequences, with about a sixth occurring only once. The sequencing sample was made of PBMCs. The clonotype originates from a human donor in good health (CMV status not recorded). Some clones in this sample may be carry-over from other donors' samples.

The CDR3 region is CASSRQGGTGELFF. CDR3 nucleotides: TGCGCCAGCAGCCGACAGGGTGGCACCGGGGAGCTGTTTTTT. The chain employs TRBV4-1 and TRBJ2-2; 7 positions agree with TRBD1. Trimming at V came to 4 bases and at J to 4 bases, leaving 3 bases not matched to a gene. This CDR3 is built from 14 residues. Germline V lookup: CDR1 MGHRA, CDR2 YSYEKL.